Listed below are T cell receptor beta chains from one sample, sequenced in a study of T cells in localized non-small cell lung cancer. TCRdb keeps only in-frame clones here, not all; method: immunoSEQ multiplex PCR. The table records 10,000 to 15,000 clones, about 86% of them present only once. Sequenced here: peripheral blood, sampled before any cancer treatment. These receptors were obtained from a male donor aged 60 or over with stage III lung adenocarcinoma. Both conserved end residues are part of each CDR3. Each record gives: V gene, J gene, CDR3 protein.

v_call: TRBV11-2
j_call: NA
cdr3_aa: CASSFLSATSGRASYEQYF

v_call: TRBV2
j_call: TRBJ1-4
cdr3_aa: CASNPGEEKLFF

v_call: TRBV7-6
j_call: TRBJ2-1
cdr3_aa: CASSLSRTSDYNEQFF

v_call: TRBV11-2
j_call: TRBJ1-2
cdr3_aa: CASSSIEFYGYTF

v_call: TRBV5-1
j_call: TRBJ2-5
cdr3_aa: CASSLTGSKETQYF

v_call: TRBV4-1
j_call: TRBJ1-2
cdr3_aa: CASSDSGTGVYGYTF

v_call: TRBV30
j_call: TRBJ2-3
cdr3_aa: CAWTPRLAGGWTDTQYF

v_call: TRBV5-4
j_call: TRBJ2-2
cdr3_aa: CASSPGLAGDENTGELFF

v_call: TRBV19
j_call: TRBJ1-2
cdr3_aa: CASSFRLRTGGNYGYTF

v_call: TRBV6-5
j_call: TRBJ1-5
cdr3_aa: CASRKQRYSNQPQHF

v_call: TRBV30
j_call: TRBJ2-1
cdr3_aa: CAWSNVEQFF

v_call: TRBV19
j_call: TRBJ1-4
cdr3_aa: CASSRTSRGEKLFF

v_call: TRBV29-1
j_call: TRBJ2-3
cdr3_aa: CSVGAGGLTDTQYF

v_call: TRBV6-1
j_call: TRBJ2-1
cdr3_aa: CASTRGLAEQFF

v_call: TRBV19
j_call: TRBJ1-6
cdr3_aa: CASSIDKQSPLHF

v_call: TRBV7-2
j_call: TRBJ1-1
cdr3_aa: CASSLGGAEAFF

v_call: TRBV7-2
j_call: TRBJ1-6
cdr3_aa: CASSLNPRNSPLHF

v_call: TRBV7-9
j_call: TRBJ1-1
cdr3_aa: CASSLAGRGDTEAFF

v_call: TRBV6-1
j_call: TRBJ1-5
cdr3_aa: CASSAFGYSNQPQHF

v_call: TRBV5-4
j_call: TRBJ2-2
cdr3_aa: CASSLGTSPGELFF

v_call: TRBV29-1
j_call: TRBJ1-2
cdr3_aa: CSVRQGYGYTF

v_call: TRBV1
j_call: TRBJ2-1
cdr3_aa: CTSSQDCSREGPNEQFF

v_call: TRBV27
j_call: TRBJ1-2
cdr3_aa: CASSPPEGARKGYTF

v_call: TRBV6-6
j_call: TRBJ2-7
cdr3_aa: CASSYLSGQGYEQYF

v_call: TRBV7-2
j_call: TRBJ2-2
cdr3_aa: CASSWSAGELFF

v_call: TRBV7-7
j_call: TRBJ2-1
cdr3_aa: CASGKGRGWNYEQFF

v_call: TRBV6-1
j_call: TRBJ2-7
cdr3_aa: CASSPAGAIYEQYF

v_call: TRBV5-4
j_call: TRBJ2-2
cdr3_aa: CASSLFSGPNTGELFF

v_call: TRBV7-9
j_call: TRBJ2-3
cdr3_aa: CASSSGLAADTQYF

v_call: TRBV5-1
j_call: TRBJ1-1
cdr3_aa: CASSTGQANTEAFF

v_call: TRBV18
j_call: TRBJ1-5
cdr3_aa: CASSPQGNQPQHF

v_call: TRBV7-9
j_call: TRBJ2-2
cdr3_aa: CASSLWTGGPGELFF

v_call: TRBV15
j_call: TRBJ2-2
cdr3_aa: CATSSPGRARGTGELFF

v_call: TRBV6-1
j_call: TRBJ1-5
cdr3_aa: CASSGQGGNNQPQHF

v_call: TRBV30
j_call: TRBJ2-7
cdr3_aa: CAWSDRGQEQYF

v_call: TRBV11-2
j_call: TRBJ1-1
cdr3_aa: CASSLSHAAPYEAFF

v_call: TRBV7-9
j_call: TRBJ2-7
cdr3_aa: CASSSHWGREGGEQYF

v_call: TRBV27
j_call: TRBJ1-3
cdr3_aa: CASSLRGQGAGGNTIYF

v_call: TRBV11-2
j_call: TRBJ1-6
cdr3_aa: CASSLAAGGNSPLHF

v_call: TRBV19
j_call: TRBJ2-1
cdr3_aa: CASSSGPGMNEQFF

v_call: TRBV2
j_call: TRBJ1-3
cdr3_aa: CASMRDGSLTSGNTIYF

v_call: TRBV6-1
j_call: TRBJ1-2
cdr3_aa: CASSEVSATWGKNGYTF

v_call: TRBV2
j_call: TRBJ2-7
cdr3_aa: CATTPGDAGYEQYF

v_call: TRBV5-1
j_call: TRBJ2-1
cdr3_aa: CASSPAWVGRPQDNEQFF

v_call: TRBV30
j_call: TRBJ1-2
cdr3_aa: CAWRAPTWGYTF

v_call: TRBV7-2
j_call: TRBJ2-2
cdr3_aa: CASSPRLAALGTGELFF

v_call: TRBV10-3
j_call: TRBJ2-6
cdr3_aa: CAISQQGTGANVLTF

v_call: TRBV28
j_call: TRBJ2-7
cdr3_aa: CASSLAGTAFSYEQYF

v_call: TRBV6-6
j_call: TRBJ2-7
cdr3_aa: CASRGQGVAKTYEQYF

v_call: TRBV7-9
j_call: TRBJ2-3
cdr3_aa: CASSLLGRTSTDTQYF

v_call: TRBV13
j_call: TRBJ1-6
cdr3_aa: CASRAISSYNSPLHF

v_call: TRBV6-5
j_call: TRBJ2-5
cdr3_aa: CASSYRIGDLETQYF

v_call: TRBV27
j_call: TRBJ2-3
cdr3_aa: CASSRTSGGALTDTQYF

v_call: TRBV5-1
j_call: TRBJ1-2
cdr3_aa: CASSFGQRDYGYTF